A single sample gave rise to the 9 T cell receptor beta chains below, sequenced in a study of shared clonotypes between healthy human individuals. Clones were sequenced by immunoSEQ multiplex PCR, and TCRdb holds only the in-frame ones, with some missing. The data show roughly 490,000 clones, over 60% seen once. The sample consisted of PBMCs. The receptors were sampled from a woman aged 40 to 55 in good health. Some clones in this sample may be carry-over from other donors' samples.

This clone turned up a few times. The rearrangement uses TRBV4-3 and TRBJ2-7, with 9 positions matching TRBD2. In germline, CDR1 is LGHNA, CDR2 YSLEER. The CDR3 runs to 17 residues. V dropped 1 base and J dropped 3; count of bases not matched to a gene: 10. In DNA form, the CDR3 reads TGCGCCAGCAGCCAAGGGGTGGCTAGCGGGAAAGGCTACGAGCAGTACTTC. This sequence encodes CASSQGVASGKGYEQYF.

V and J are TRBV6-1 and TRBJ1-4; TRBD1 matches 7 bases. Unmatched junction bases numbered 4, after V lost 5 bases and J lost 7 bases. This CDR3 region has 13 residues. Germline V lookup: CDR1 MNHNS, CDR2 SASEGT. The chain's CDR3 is CASSTGVFEKLFF. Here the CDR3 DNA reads TGTGCCAGCAGTACAGGGGTTTTTGAAAAACTGTTTTTT.

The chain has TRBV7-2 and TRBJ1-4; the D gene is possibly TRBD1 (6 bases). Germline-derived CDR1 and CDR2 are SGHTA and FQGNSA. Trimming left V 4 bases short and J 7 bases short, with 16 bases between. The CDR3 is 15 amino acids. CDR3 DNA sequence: TGTGCCAGCAGCTCAGTCCGGGACATGGGTGAAAAACTGTTTTTT. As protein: CASSSVRDMGEKLFF. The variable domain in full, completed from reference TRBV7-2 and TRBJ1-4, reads GAGVSQSPSNKVTEKGKDVELRCDPISGHTALYWYRQSLGQGLEFLIYFQGNSAPDKSGLPSDRFSAERTGGSVSTLTIQRTQQEDSAVYLCASSSVRDMGEKLFFGSGTQLSVL.

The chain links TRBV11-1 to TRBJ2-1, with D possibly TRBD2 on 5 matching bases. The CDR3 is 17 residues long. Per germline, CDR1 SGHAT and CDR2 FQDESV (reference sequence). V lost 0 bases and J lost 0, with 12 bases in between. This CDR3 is CASSLAEVGSSYNEQFF. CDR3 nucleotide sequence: TGTGCCAGCAGCTTAGCGGAGGTGGGAAGCTCCTACAATGAGCAGTTCTTC.

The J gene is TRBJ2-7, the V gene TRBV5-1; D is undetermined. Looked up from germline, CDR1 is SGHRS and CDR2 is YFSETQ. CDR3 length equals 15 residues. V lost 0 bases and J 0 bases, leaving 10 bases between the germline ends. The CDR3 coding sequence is TGCGCCAGCAGCTTGGGGCTGATGAGCTCCTACGAGCAGTACTTC. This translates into CASSLGLMSSYEQYF.

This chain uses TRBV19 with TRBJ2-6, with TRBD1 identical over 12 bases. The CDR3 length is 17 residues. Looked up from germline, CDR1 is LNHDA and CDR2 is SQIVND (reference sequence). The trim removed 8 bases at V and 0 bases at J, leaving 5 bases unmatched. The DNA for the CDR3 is TGTGCCAGTCGGGACAGGGGGCTTTCCTCTGGGGCCAACGTCCTGACTTTC. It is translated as CASRDRGLSSGANVLTF.

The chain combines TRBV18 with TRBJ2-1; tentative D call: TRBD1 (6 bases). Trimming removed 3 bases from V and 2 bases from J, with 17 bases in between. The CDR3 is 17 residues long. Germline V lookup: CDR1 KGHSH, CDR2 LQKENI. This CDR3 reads CASSPQDRSVTYNEQFF. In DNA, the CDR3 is TGTGCCAGCTCACCCCAGGACAGAAGCGTGACCTACAATGAGCAGTTCTTC.

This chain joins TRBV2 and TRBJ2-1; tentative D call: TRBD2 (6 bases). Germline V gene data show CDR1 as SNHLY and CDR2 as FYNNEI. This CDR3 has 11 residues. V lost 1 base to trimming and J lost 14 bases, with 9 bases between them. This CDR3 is CASSEVGEEFF. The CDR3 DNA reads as TGTGCCAGCAGTGAAGTGGGGGAGGAGTTCTTC.

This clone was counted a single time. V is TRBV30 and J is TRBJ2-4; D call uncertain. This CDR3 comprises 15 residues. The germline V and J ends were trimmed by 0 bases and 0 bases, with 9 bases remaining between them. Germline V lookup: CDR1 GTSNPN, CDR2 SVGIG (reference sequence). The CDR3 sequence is CAWSVGTLAKNIQYF. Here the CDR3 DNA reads TGTGCCTGGAGTGTAGGAACACTAGCCAAAAACATTCAGTACTTC.